Below are 32 T cell receptor beta chains sequenced from a single sample in a study of type 1 and type 2 diabetes patients. Genomic DNA was the PCR template. The TCR beta CDR3 region was amplified using 30 forward and 13 reverse primers. TCRdb re-derived calls from the multiplex PCR reads in MiXCR, one entry per CDR3 protein. Among around 300,000 distinct CDR3 sequences listed, around 47% were seen once. Sequenced material: peripheral blood mononuclear cells (PBMCs). The origin of the receptors is a man younger than 30 with type 2 diabetes.

The chain uses TRBV6-5 and TRBJ1-2; D is unresolved. V lost 6 bases to trimming and J lost 8 bases, with 16 bases between them. The CDR3 covers 13 residues. Germline V gene data show CDR1 as MNHEY and CDR2 as SVGAGI. Written as DNA, the CDR3 is TGTGCCAGCAGCCCAGAAGAGGGTTTAGGCTACACCTTC. It codes for CASSPEEGLGYTF.

This clonotype was seen ten or more times. The rearrangement links TRBV25-1 to TRBJ2-7, with a weak D call TRBD1 (6 bases). The CDR3 extends over 16 amino acids. V was shortened by 1 base and J by 3 bases, with 16 bases between the two germline ends. Germline V CDR1 and CDR2: MGHDK, SYGVNS. CDR3: CASSESVTGIYYEQYF. The CDR3 DNA follows: TGTGCCAGCAGTGAATCGGTGACAGGAATCTACTACGAGCAGTACTTC.

J is TRBJ1-3 and V is TRBV27; 7 bases agree with TRBD1. Germline values: CDR1 MNHEY, CDR2 SMNVEV (reference sequence). Trimming removed 5 bases from V and 0 bases from J; junction bases left unmatched: 4. The CDR3 runs 15 residues. For the CDR3, the DNA is TGTGCCAGCAGTAACCGACAGGGCTCTGGAAACACCATATATTTT. Its translation: CASSNRQGSGNTIYF.

The rearrangement joins TRBV19 to TRBJ1-2; D not certain. The V gene's germline CDR1 is LNHDA and CDR2 SQIVND (reference sequence). The V end was cut by 4 bases, the J end by 7 bases, with 25 bases between. The CDR3 extends over 17 amino acids. The CDR3 reads CASSNPQWAPYSSGYTF. The CDR3, as DNA: TGTGCCAGTAGTAACCCGCAGTGGGCCCCCTACTCGTCTGGCTACACCTTC.

This rearrangement joins TRBV2 to TRBJ2-3; D is unclear. The germline V and J ends were trimmed by 9 bases and 2 bases, with 9 bases remaining between them. This CDR3 comprises 12 residues. CDR1 and CDR2 from the germline V gene are SNHLY and FYNNEI. Written as DNA, the CDR3 is TGTGCCAGTCTAGAGGACACAGATACGCAGTATTTT. This translates into CASLEDTDTQYF.

This sequence joins TRBV5-1 and TRBJ2-1, with a tentative D call TRBD2 (5 bases). Germline assignment: CDR1 SGHRS and CDR2 YFSETQ. V was trimmed by 1 base and J by 2 bases, leaving 10 bases between them. This CDR3 region has 15 residues. The CDR3 loop reads CASSLRQEAYNEQFF. DNA of the CDR3: TGCGCCAGCAGCTTGAGGCAGGAGGCCTACAATGAGCAGTTCTTC.

Points on this clonotype: One base away lies a much larger clone, so this may be a sequencing read error. The chain has TRBV2 and TRBJ2-5; the match to TRBD2 covers 8 bases. V dropped 11 bases and J dropped 5; count of bases not matched to a gene: 13. There are 14 residues in the CDR3. CDR1 and CDR2 (germline): SNHLY, FYNNEI. CDR3 sequence: CAGTGLGGDETQYF. CDR3 coding DNA: TGTGCCGGCACGGGACTAGGGGGGGATGAGACCCAGTACTTC.

The chain combines TRBV7-3 with TRBJ2-5; the match to TRBD2 covers 8 bases. The CDR3 has 19 amino acids. Germline trimming cut 3 bases from V and 0 bases from J; bases unmatched to any gene: 15. Per the germline V gene, CDR1 is SGHTA and CDR2 is FQGTGA. The CDR3 region has the DNA TGTGCCAGCAGCTTGGCCGGGACGGCGGGGGGCCGTGACCAAGAGACCCAGTACTTC. It is translated as CASSLAGTAGGRDQETQYF.

This chain joins TRBV7-8 and TRBJ1-5; D ambiguous. Germline V gives CDR1 SGHVS, CDR2 FQNEAQ. The CDR3 consists of 15 residues. The V end lost 1 base, the J end lost 4 bases, and 11 bases lay between the germline ends. The CDR3 loop is CASSLVATGNQPQHF. The DNA for the CDR3 is TGTGCCAGCAGCTTAGTGGCCACGGGAAATCAGCCCCAGCATTTT.

The chain carries TRBV19 and TRBJ1-1; D possibly corresponds to TRBD1 (5 bases). V lost 4 bases and J lost 1, with 19 bases in between. There are 17 residues in the CDR3. In germline, CDR1 is LNHDA, CDR2 SQIVND (reference sequence). CDR3 residues: CASSKGLGKHENTEAFF. In DNA form, the CDR3 reads TGTGCCAGTAGTAAGGGACTGGGGAAACATGAGAACACTGAAGCTTTCTTT.

The chain carries TRBV24-1 and TRBJ2-5; D possibly corresponds to TRBD2 (6 bases). Germline CDR1 and CDR2: KGHDR and SFDVKD. V was trimmed by 10 bases and J by 5 bases, leaving 10 bases between them. The CDR3 has 11 amino acids. This chain's CDR3 is CATAAGETQYF. The CDR3, as DNA: TGTGCCACGGCCGCGGGGGAGACCCAGTACTTC.

This clonotype was observed a few times. The genes are TRBV10-3 and TRBJ2-1; 10 bases line up with TRBD2. The junction had 5 bases not matched to a gene; V was cut back by 3 bases and J by 0 bases. Germline CDR1 is ENHRY and CDR2 is SYGVKD. This CDR3 contains 17 residues. The CDR3 loop is CAISDQGLAFSYNEQFF. The CDR3 DNA reads as TGTGCCATCAGTGACCAGGGACTAGCGTTCTCCTACAATGAGCAGTTCTTC.

The V and J genes are TRBV7-2 and TRBJ2-1; unclear D gene. V was clipped by 5 bases and J by 9 bases, with 14 bases between them. CDR3 length: 13 residues. The V gene's germline CDR1 is SGHTA and CDR2 FQGNSA. This CDR3 is CASSPPPTGEQFF. The CDR3 coding sequence is TGTGCCAGCAGCCCTCCCCCTACGGGTGAGCAGTTCTTC.

The chain is built from TRBV20-1 and TRBJ2-3; TRBD2 matches 8 bases. CDR1 and CDR2 (germline): DFQATT, SNEGSKA (reference sequence). Losses at the gene ends were 3 bases for V and 3 bases for J; bases not matched to a gene: 11. This CDR3 contains 16 residues. CDR3 DNA: TGCAGTGCTAGGCCGGGCGGGGGGCGGAGTACAGATACGCAGTATTTT. As protein: CSARPGGGRSTDTQYF.

This clonotype was detected only once. A much larger clone differs by one base, so this may be a read error. V usage is TRBV15 and J usage is TRBJ2-7; D gene ambiguous. Germline V gives CDR1 LNHNV, CDR2 YYDKDF (reference sequence). The CDR3 runs to 12 residues. The V gene lost 0 bases and the J gene lost 10 bases, with 10 bases spanning the gap. CDR3 DNA: TGTGCCACCAGCAGAGAAGAAGATACCCAGTACTTC. Translation gives CATSREEDTQYF. Variable domain in full (rest from reference TRBV15 and TRBJ2-7): DAMVIQNPRYQVTQFGKPVTLSCSQTLNHNVMYWYQQKSSQAPKLLFHYYDKDFNNEADTPDNFQSRRPNTSFCFLDIRSPGLGDTAMYLCATSREEDTQYFGPGTRLTVT.

The chain joins TRBV20-1 to TRBJ2-3; 9 positions agree with TRBD2. The length of the CDR3 is 17 residues. The germline V gene has CDR1 DFQATT and CDR2 SNEGSKA (reference sequence). V shed 0 bases, J shed 0 bases, and the junction held 7 bases outside the gene matches. The CDR3 region has the DNA TGCAGTGCTAGAGACCTTTCTAGCGGGGCTAGCACAGATACGCAGTATTTT. Translating gives CSARDLSSGASTDTQYF.

This clonotype has a single count. This chain's CDR3 is CASGHYQPGTDTQYF. The CDR3 region has the DNA TGTGCCAGCGGCCACTACCAACCTGGCACAGATACGCAGTATTTT. The V call is TRBV7-2, the J call TRBJ2-3, with no clear D. The CDR3 length is 15 residues. CDR1 is SGHTA and CDR2 is FQGNSA in the germline V gene. Trimming left V 8 bases short and J 1 base short, with 16 bases between.

Note on this clonotype: A much larger clone sits a single nucleotide away, making a read error possible. This chain links TRBV11-2 with TRBJ2-7, with D possibly matching TRBD1 (5 bases). Trimming took 1 base from V and 1 from J, leaving 8 bases between them. CDR3 length: 14 amino acids. Germline V CDR1 and CDR2: SGHAT, FQNNGV. The CDR3 is CASSLGAGSYEQYF. DNA of the CDR3: TGTGCCAGCAGCTTAGGGGCAGGGTCCTACGAGCAGTACTTC.

The sample holds a few counts of this clonotype. The V and J genes are TRBV2 and TRBJ1-2; D is uncertain. Germline CDR1 and CDR2: SNHLY and FYNNEI. The CDR3 is made up of 14 amino acids. V was cut by 3 bases and J by 5 bases, with 13 bases left in between. The CDR3 protein is CASSDKLSSYGYTF. The CDR3 bases are TGTGCCAGCAGTGACAAGCTCTCTTCGTATGGCTACACCTTC.

The chain employs TRBV24-1 and TRBJ2-1; maybe TRBD2 (6 bases). Germline V gene data show CDR1 as KGHDR and CDR2 as SFDVKD. Trimming took off 2 bases at V and 7 bases at J, with 11 bases between the two ends. This CDR3 spans 14 amino acids. The CDR3 DNA reads TGTGCCACCAGTGATTCGGGACTTCGGAATGAGCAGTTCTTC. Its translation: CATSDSGLRNEQFF.

The rearrangement links TRBV5-1 to TRBJ1-2; D is ambiguous. This CDR3 is built from 14 residues. Germline lookup yields CDR1 SGHRS and CDR2 YFSETQ. V was shortened by 0 bases and J by 6 bases, with 12 bases between the two germline ends. CDR3 residues: CASSLEGSDDGYTF. The CDR3 nucleotides are TGCGCCAGCAGCTTGGAAGGAAGTGATGATGGCTACACCTTC.

V usage is TRBV19 and J usage is TRBJ2-1; tentative D call: TRBD2 (5 bases). Germline loops: CDR1 LNHDA, CDR2 SQIVND (reference sequence). The CDR3 consists of 17 residues. Trimming took off 4 bases at V and 3 bases at J, with 19 bases between the two ends. The CDR3 reads CASSTPGLADNYNEQFF. CDR3 in DNA: TGTGCCAGTAGTACCCCCGGCCTAGCAGATAACTACAATGAGCAGTTCTTC.

This chain joins TRBV30 and TRBJ1-4; D might be TRBD1 (6 bases). CDR3 size: 15 residues. Germline CDR1 and CDR2: GTSNPN and SVGIG (reference sequence). Trimming left V 5 bases short and J 7 bases short, with 20 bases between. The CDR3 region has the DNA TGTGCCTGGTCTAACCCGGGGCAGGGGAGTGAAAAACTGTTTTTT. It yields the protein CAWSNPGQGSEKLFF.

V usage is TRBV19 and J usage is TRBJ1-1, with D tentatively TRBD1 (6 bases). The CDR3 consists of 14 residues. Deletions cut 6 bases from V and 1 base from J, with 12 bases between. Germline CDR1 reads LNHDA; CDR2 reads SQIVND (reference sequence). CDR3: CASSKDRGNTEAFF. CDR3 DNA sequence: TGTGCCAGTAGCAAGGACAGAGGGAACACTGAAGCTTTCTTT.

Of note for this clonotype: At one end, the junction sequence differs from germline, possibly due to a read error. The gene calls are TRBV7-2 and TRBJ2-7; D gene uncertain. Germline V gene sequence: CDR1 SGHTA, CDR2 FQGNSA. The CDR3 loop spans 14 amino acids. CDR3 sequence (DNA): TGCGCCAGCAGTGCGCGGACGACGACCTACGAGCAGTACTTC. It yields the protein CASSARTTTYEQYF. Combining the CDR3 with reference TRBV7-2 and TRBJ2-7 gives the whole variable domain GAGVSQSPSNKVTEKGKDVELRCDPISGHTALYWYRQSLGQGLEFLIYFQGNSAPDKSGLPSDRFSAERTGGSVSTLTIQRTQQEDSAVYLCASSARTTTYEQYFGPGTRLTVT.

This clonotype was detected many times. The CDR3 bases are TGTGCCAGCCTAAGACAGACGGCCTCACCCCTCCACTTT. Translated: CASLRQTASPLHF. The chain couples TRBV2 to TRBJ1-6, with D possibly matching TRBD1 (5 bases). V lost 8 bases and J 10 bases, leaving 15 bases between the germline ends. Per germline, CDR1 SNHLY and CDR2 FYNNEI. This CDR3 is built from 13 residues.

This chain connects TRBV6-6 to TRBJ1-1; 7 bases line up with TRBD1. J was trimmed by 1 base and V by 2 bases; bases with no gene match: 1. Germline CDR1 and CDR2: MNHNY and SVGAGI (reference sequence). This CDR3 spans 14 amino acids. The CDR3 loop is CASSYRQGNTEAFF. CDR3 DNA: TGTGCCAGCAGTTACCGACAGGGGAACACTGAAGCTTTCTTT.

This clonotype appeared a few times. The J gene is TRBJ2-7, the V gene TRBV7-2; D remains ambiguous. V dropped 3 bases and J dropped 6 bases, with 18 bases sitting between them. The CDR3 contains 15 residues. Per the germline V gene, CDR1 is SGHTA and CDR2 is FQGNSA. CDR3 nucleotides: TGTGCCAGCAGCTTGACGCCCGGGTCAAAGGGCGAGCAGTACTTC. Residues: CASSLTPGSKGEQYF.

This clonotype was seen ten or more times. The DNA of the CDR3 is TGTGCCAGCATGGTACAAGGGCGGGAGACCCAGTACTTC. Residues: CASMVQGRETQYF. V usage is TRBV25-1 and J usage is TRBJ2-5, with no clear D. The CDR3 has 13 amino acids. V was shortened by 7 bases and J by 5 bases, with 14 bases between the two germline ends. Per germline, CDR1 MGHDK and CDR2 SYGVNS.

This chain's CDR3 is CSAHLRTSGGDYEQYF. Here the CDR3 DNA reads TGCAGCGCCCACCTCAGGACTAGCGGGGGGGACTACGAGCAGTACTTC. This chain connects TRBV29-1 to TRBJ2-7; 15 bases fit TRBD2. The CDR3 extends over 16 amino acids. Germline CDR1 reads SQVTM; CDR2 reads ANQGSEA. Trimming at V came to 7 bases and at J to 3 bases, leaving 10 bases not matched to a gene.

This chain links TRBV20-1 with TRBJ2-7, with D unresolved. CDR1 and CDR2 (germline): DFQATT, SNEGSKA (reference sequence). The CDR3 has 11 amino acids. Trimming removed 5 bases at V and 3 bases at J, with 8 bases between. Here the CDR3 DNA reads TGCAGTGCTGTCAAGGACTACGAGCAGTACTTC. Encoded protein: CSAVKDYEQYF.

The genes are TRBV9 and TRBJ2-7, with D possibly being TRBD2 (5 bases). Germline V gives CDR1 SGDLS, CDR2 YYNGEE. The V end was cut by 4 bases, the J end by 0 bases, with 8 bases between. The CDR3 totals 13 residues. The CDR3 DNA reads TGTGCCAGCAGCATCGAGGGCTCCTACGAGCAGTACTTC. As protein: CASSIEGSYEQYF.